A single sample gave rise to the 5 T cell receptor beta chains below, sequenced in a study of human T cells and chemical hapten exposure. Using its own MiXCR run on the RACE reads, TCRdb lists one record per CDR3 protein. Of about 380,000 distinct CDR3 sequences in the sample, roughly 4.6% were seen once. Described time point: pre-sensitization, week 0. The treatment: therapeutic diphenylcyclopropenone sensitization with weekly scalp DPC. The material was whole blood, obtained in connection with sensitization to the hapten diphenylcyclopropenone (DPC). The receptors shown here come from a woman aged 45 to 65 with alopecia areata. Some clones in this sample may be carry-over from other donors' samples.

This clonotype was seen a handful of times. The chain recombines TRBV6-1 with TRBJ1-1; unclear D gene. In germline, CDR1 is MNHNS, CDR2 SASEGT. V was pared by 6 bases and J by 4 bases, with 12 bases between. This CDR3 spans 13 amino acids. DNA of the CDR3: TGTGCCAGCAGATCGATCCATAGCACTGAAGCTTTCTTT. Translated, it gives CASRSIHSTEAFF.

The rearrangement joins TRBV9 to TRBJ2-7; 8 positions agree with TRBD2. V gave up 0 bases and J gave up 5 bases; unmatched junction bases: 10. The CDR3 extends over 16 amino acids. Germline CDR1 and CDR2: SGDLS and YYNGEE. DNA of the CDR3: TGTGCCAGCAGCGTAGGGCCAGCGGGAGTAATAAACGAGCAGTACTTC. Its translation is CASSVGPAGVINEQYF.

This clonotype has at least ten counts. The CDR3: CASSPTGGDYNEQFF. Written as DNA, the CDR3 is TGTGCCAGCTCACCAACGGGGGGCGACTACAATGAGCAGTTCTTC. The chain is built from TRBV18 and TRBJ2-1, with D tentatively TRBD2 (7 bases). Germline V gene sequence: CDR1 KGHSH, CDR2 LQKENI. Trimming left V 2 bases short and J 3 bases short, with 11 bases between. The CDR3 is 15 residues long. Full variable domain (rest looked up from reference TRBV18 and TRBJ2-1): NAGVMQNPRHLVRRRGQEARLRCSPMKGHSHVYWYRQLPEEGLKFMVYLQKENIIDESGMPKERFSAEFPKEGPSILRIQQVVRGDSAAYFCASSPTGGDYNEQFFGPGTRLTVL.

This clonotype was seen ten or more times. The rearrangement uses TRBV4-3 and TRBJ2-1, with a possible D match to TRBD2 (6 bases). V was clipped by 2 bases and J by 0 bases, with 8 bases between them. The germline CDR1 and CDR2 sequences are LGHNA and YSLEER. This CDR3 contains 15 residues. The chain's CDR3 is CASSQSGSSYNEQFF. The CDR3 DNA reads TGCGCCAGCAGCCAATCCGGGAGCTCCTACAATGAGCAGTTCTTC.

The table lists this clonotype with many counts. The rearrangement uses TRBV6-2 or TRBV6-3 and TRBJ2-1; the D gene could be TRBD1 or TRBD2 (5 bases each). CDR3 length: 16 amino acids. CDR1 is MNHEY, CDR2 SVGEGT, per germline. V lost 4 bases and J 6 bases, leaving 19 bases between the germline ends. CDR3 in amino acids: CASSSPPGPRGNEQFF. In DNA, the CDR3 is TGTGCCAGCAGTTCGCCGCCGGGGCCGAGGGGCAATGAGCAGTTCTTC.